Below, 10 T cell receptor beta chains from the same sample are listed, as sequenced in a study of CD8+ T cells in alopecia areata. Reverse transcription of extracted RNA yielded cDNA, which provided the sequencing template. TCRdb's table, derived via immunoSEQ multiplex PCR, lists solely in-frame clones and lacks some. The table records 250,000 to 350,000 clones, over 45% of them present only once. The treatment was: oral pan-JAK inhibitor, 5-10 mg twice daily. Sequencing was performed on CD4+ T cells sorted from blood, taken between weeks 51 and 54, from a patient treated with tofacitinib. The receptors here all came from a human donor with alopecia areata.

Regarding this clone: The sample contains more than one DNA sequence encoding this CDR3. The J gene is TRBJ2-3, the V gene TRBV18; TRBD1 is a possible D gene (6 bases). The germline gives CDR1 KGHSH, CDR2 LQKENI. Deletions cut 2 bases from V and 0 bases from J, with 12 bases between. This CDR3 is built from 16 residues. DNA of the CDR3: TGTGCCAGCTCACCATGGTCCGGGACAAGCACAGATACGCAGTATTTT. Translated: CASSPWSGTSTDTQYF.

The chain carries TRBV30 and TRBJ2-5; the D is unclear. V lost 0 bases and J lost 2, with 7 bases in between. CDR3 length: 13 residues. Germline lookup yields CDR1 GTSNPN and CDR2 SVGIG (reference sequence). The CDR3 nucleotides are TGTGCCTGGAGTGTTAGGGATCAAGAGACCCAGTACTTC. Translation: CAWSVRDQETQYF.

The rearrangement uses TRBV7-2 and TRBJ2-2; D remains ambiguous. Between the trimmed V and J ends, which lost 5 bases and 1 base, there was a span of 8 bases. There are 14 residues in the CDR3. The germline V gene encodes CDR1 SGHTA and CDR2 FQGNSA. The CDR3 is CASSLVRNTGELFF. The CDR3 DNA reads as TGTGCCAGCAGCCTCGTACGGAACACCGGGGAGCTGTTTTTT.

CDR3 in DNA: TGTGCCAGCAGCTCCGGGACCTTCTCCTACAATGAGCAGTTCTTC. The encoded protein is CASSSGTFSYNEQFF. The chain carries TRBV6-5 and TRBJ2-1; D tentatively reads TRBD1 or TRBD2 (5 bases each). The CDR3 is 15 residues long. Trimming removed 6 bases at V and 0 bases at J, with 12 bases between. CDR1 and CDR2 from the germline V gene are MNHEY and SVGAGI.

On this clone itself: Other DNA sequences in this sample translate to the same CDR3. This chain connects TRBV29-1 to TRBJ2-2; no definite D call. Germline CDR1 is SQVTM and CDR2 is ANQGSEA. Trimming pared 7 bases from V and 1 base from J, leaving 4 bases between. This CDR3 is 11 amino acids long. DNA of the CDR3: TGCAGCGGGGGGAACACCGGGGAGCTGTTTTTT. Its translation is CSGGNTGELFF.

The J gene is TRBJ1-1, the V gene TRBV25-1, with D unresolved. This CDR3 is built from 12 residues. Germline V gene data show CDR1 as MGHDK and CDR2 as SYGVNS. Trimming removed 2 bases at V and 5 bases at J, with 6 bases between. CDR3 nucleotides: TGTGCCAGCAGTGAAAGGGATACTGAAGCTTTCTTT. It is translated as CASSERDTEAFF.

The chain couples TRBV2 to TRBJ2-7, with TRBD1 as a possible D gene (6 bases). Trimming shortened V by 6 bases and J by 2 bases, and 11 bases separated the two germline ends. Per the germline V gene, CDR1 is SNHLY and CDR2 is FYNNEI. This CDR3 is built from 13 residues. The CDR3 reads CASRPDRPYEQYF. CDR3 DNA sequence: TGTGCCAGCAGGCCCGACAGGCCCTACGAGCAGTACTTC.

This clone was detected once. The rearrangement uses TRBV29-1 and TRBJ2-5; the D gene could be TRBD1 or TRBD2 (5 bases each). Per the germline V gene, CDR1 is SQVTM and CDR2 is ANQGSEA. V was pared by 5 bases and J by 2 bases, with 15 bases between. The CDR3 spans 14 residues. The CDR3 DNA is TGCAGCGTTCGGAAAGGGACCTTACAAGAGACCCAGTACTTC. It specifies CSVRKGTLQETQYF.

Here the CDR3 DNA reads TGTGCCATCAGTGGTGGGACTAGCGGGGAGCAGTACTTC. Protein: CAISGGTSGEQYF. This chain links TRBV10-3 with TRBJ2-7, with 12 bases matching TRBD2. V was pared by 4 bases and J by 7 bases, with 2 bases of the junction left unmatched. The CDR3 runs 13 residues. CDR1 and CDR2 (germline): ENHRY, SYGVKD.

J is TRBJ1-5 and V is TRBV2, with TRBD1 identical over 8 bases. The CDR3 length is 14 residues. The germline CDR1 and CDR2 sequences are SNHLY and FYNNEI. V trimming: 6 bases; J trimming: 1 base; junction bases outside the gene matches: 2. The CDR3: CASRWTGSNQPQHF. CDR3 DNA: TGTGCCAGCAGATGGACAGGGAGCAATCAGCCCCAGCATTTT.